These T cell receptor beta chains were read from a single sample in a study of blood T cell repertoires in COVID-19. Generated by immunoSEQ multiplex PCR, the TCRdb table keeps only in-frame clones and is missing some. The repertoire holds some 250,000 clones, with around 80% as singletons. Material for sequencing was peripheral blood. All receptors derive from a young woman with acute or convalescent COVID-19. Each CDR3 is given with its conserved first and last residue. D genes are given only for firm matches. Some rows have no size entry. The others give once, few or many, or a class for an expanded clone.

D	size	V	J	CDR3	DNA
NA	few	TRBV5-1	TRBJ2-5	CASSLVGSSGQETQYF	TGCGCCAGCAGCTTGGTTGGTAGTAGCGGCCAAGAGACCCAGTACTTC
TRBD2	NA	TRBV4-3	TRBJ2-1	CASSQVLAGDNEQFF	TGCGCCAGCAGCCAAGTACTAGCGGGAGATAATGAGCAGTTCTTC
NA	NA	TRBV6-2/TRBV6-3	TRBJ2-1	CASSYLGGLNEQFF	TGTGCCAGCAGTTACTTGGGCGGGCTGAATGAGCAGTTCTTC
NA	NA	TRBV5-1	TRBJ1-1	CASSLGDSREAFF	TGCGCCAGCAGCTTGGGGGACTCCCGAGAAGCTTTCTTT
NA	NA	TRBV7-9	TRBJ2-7	CASSSPGEGLFKDEQYF	TGTGCCAGCAGCTCACCAGGGGAGGGGCTTTTTAAGGACGAGCAGTACTTC
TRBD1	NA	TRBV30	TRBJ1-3	CAWSTGGGGNTIYF	TGTGCCTGGAGTACAGGGGGCGGTGGAAACACCATATATTTT
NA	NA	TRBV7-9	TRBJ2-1	CASSLSPLSSYNEQFF	TGTGCCAGCAGCTTATCCCCCTTGAGCTCCTACAATGAGCAGTTCTTC
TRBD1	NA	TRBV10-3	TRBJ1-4	CAISVTGGEKLFF	TGTGCCATCAGTGTAACAGGGGGGGAAAAACTGTTTTTT
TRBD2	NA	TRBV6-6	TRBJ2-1	CASSPAGVTYYEQFF	TGTGCCAGCAGTCCAGCGGGAGTGACTTATTATGAGCAGTTCTTC
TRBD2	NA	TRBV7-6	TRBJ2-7	CASSLGGGLAALYEQYF	TGTGCCAGCAGCTTAGGGGGAGGGCTAGCGGCTCTCTACGAGCAGTACTTC
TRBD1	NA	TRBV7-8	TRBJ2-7	CASSLQRGQGFHEQYF	TGTGCCAGCAGCCTACAGCGGGGACAGGGGTTCCACGAGCAGTACTTC
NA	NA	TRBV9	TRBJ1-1	CASSPRGNTEAFF	TGTGCCAGCAGCCCCAGGGGAAACACTGAAGCTTTCTTT
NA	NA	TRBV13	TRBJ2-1	CASSLVAGTYNEQFF	TGTGCCAGCAGCTTAGTCGCAGGAACTTACAATGAGCAGTTCTTC
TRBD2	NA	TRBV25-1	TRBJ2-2	CASASTSGSYPGELFF	TGTGCCAGCGCTTCAACTAGCGGGAGTTATCCCGGGGAGCTGTTTTTT
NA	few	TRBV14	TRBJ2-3	CASSQDRSGDTQYF	TGTGCCAGCAGCCAAGATCGTTCGGGGGATACGCAGTATTTT
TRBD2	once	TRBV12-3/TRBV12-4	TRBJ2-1	CASSLGGVGEQFF	TGTGCCAGCAGCTTGGGGGGGGTTGGTGAGCAGTTCTTC
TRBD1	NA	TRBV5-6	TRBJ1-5	CASSQFDRDDQPQHF	TGTGCCAGCAGCCAATTTGACAGGGACGATCAGCCCCAGCATTTT
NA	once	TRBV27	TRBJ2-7	CASIQTYEQYF	TGTGCCAGCATCCAGACCTACGAGCAGTACTTC
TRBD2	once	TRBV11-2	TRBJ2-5	CASSPAVAGVYETQYF	TGTGCCAGCAGCCCGGCGGTAGCGGGAGTGTATGAGACCCAGTACTTC
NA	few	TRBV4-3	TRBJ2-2	CASSQDQGEDTGELFF	TGCGCCAGCAGCCAAGATCAAGGGGAGGACACCGGGGAGCTGTTTTTT
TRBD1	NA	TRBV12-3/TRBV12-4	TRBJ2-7	CASTLKSTGKDF	TGTGCCAGCACCTTAAAATCGACAGGGAAGGACTTC
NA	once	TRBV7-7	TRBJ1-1	CASWAILTEAFF	TGTGCTAGTTGGGCAATTTTGACTGAAGCTTTCTTT
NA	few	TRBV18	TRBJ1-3	CASSPPTGKFGNTIYF	TGTGCCAGCTCACCACCCACAGGGAAATTTGGAAACACCATATATTTT
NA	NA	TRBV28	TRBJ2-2	CASSSAGIGANTGELFF	TGTGCCAGCAGTTCGGCCGGGATAGGAGCGAACACCGGGGAGCTGTTTTTT
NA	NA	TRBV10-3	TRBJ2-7	CAISEGGTVTYEQYF	TGTGCCATCAGTGAGGGCGGGACAGTTACCTACGAGCAGTACTTC
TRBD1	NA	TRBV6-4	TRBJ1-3	CASSDGTGPGNTIYF	TGTGCCAGCAGTGACGGGACAGGCCCTGGAAACACCATATATTTT
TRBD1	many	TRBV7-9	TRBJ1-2	CASSFGQGEGYTF	TGTGCCAGCAGCTTTGGGCAGGGGGAAGGCTACACCTTC
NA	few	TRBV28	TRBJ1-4	CASSPFNEKLFF	TGTGCCAGCAGCCCTTTCAATGAAAAACTGTTTTTT
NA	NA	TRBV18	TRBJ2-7	CASSPIAGVGYEQYF	TGTGCCAGCTCACCTATTGCCGGGGTTGGCTACGAGCAGTACTTC
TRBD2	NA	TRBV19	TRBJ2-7	CASSISSGTSYEQYF	TGTGCCAGTAGTATCTCAAGCGGGACGAGCTACGAGCAGTACTTC
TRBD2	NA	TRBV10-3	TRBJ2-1	CAIRGSWGLAYNEQFF	TGTGCCATCAGGGGCTCTTGGGGACTAGCGTACAATGAGCAGTTCTTC
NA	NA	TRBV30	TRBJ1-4	CAWSTRPKEKLFF	TGTGCCTGGAGTACGAGGCCGAAGGAAAAACTGTTTTTT
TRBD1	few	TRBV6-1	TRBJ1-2	CASSEGQGIQYGYTF	TGTGCCAGCAGTGAGGGACAGGGTATCCAGTATGGCTACACCTTC